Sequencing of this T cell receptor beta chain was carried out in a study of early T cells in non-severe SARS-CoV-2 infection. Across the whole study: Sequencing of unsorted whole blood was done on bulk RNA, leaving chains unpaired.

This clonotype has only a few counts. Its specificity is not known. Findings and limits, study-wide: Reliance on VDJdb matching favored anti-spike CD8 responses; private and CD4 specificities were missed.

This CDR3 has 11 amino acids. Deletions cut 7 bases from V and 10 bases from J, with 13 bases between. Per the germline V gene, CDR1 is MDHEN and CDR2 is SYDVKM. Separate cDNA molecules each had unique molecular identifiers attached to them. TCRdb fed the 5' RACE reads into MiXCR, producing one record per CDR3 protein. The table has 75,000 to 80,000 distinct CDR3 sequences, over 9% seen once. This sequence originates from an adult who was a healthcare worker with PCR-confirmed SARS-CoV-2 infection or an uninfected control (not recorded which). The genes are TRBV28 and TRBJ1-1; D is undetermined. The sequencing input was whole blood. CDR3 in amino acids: CASTNAGRAFF. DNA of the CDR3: TGTGCCAGCACTAATGCCGGGAGAGCTTTCTTT.